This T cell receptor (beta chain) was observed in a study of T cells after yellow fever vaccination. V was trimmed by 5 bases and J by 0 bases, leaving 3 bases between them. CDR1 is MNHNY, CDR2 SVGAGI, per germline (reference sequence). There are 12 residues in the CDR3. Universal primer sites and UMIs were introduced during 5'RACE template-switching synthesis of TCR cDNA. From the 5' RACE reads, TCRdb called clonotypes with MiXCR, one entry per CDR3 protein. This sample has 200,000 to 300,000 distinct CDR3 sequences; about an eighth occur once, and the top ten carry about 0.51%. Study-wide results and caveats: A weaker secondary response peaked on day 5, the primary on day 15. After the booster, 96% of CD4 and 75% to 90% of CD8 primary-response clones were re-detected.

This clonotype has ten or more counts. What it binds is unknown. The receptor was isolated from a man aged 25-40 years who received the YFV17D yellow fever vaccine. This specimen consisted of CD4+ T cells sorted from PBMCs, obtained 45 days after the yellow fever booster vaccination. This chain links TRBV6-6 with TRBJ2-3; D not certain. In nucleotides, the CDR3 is TGTGCCAGCAGTGCTAGCACAGATACGCAGTATTTT. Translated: CASSASTDTQYF.